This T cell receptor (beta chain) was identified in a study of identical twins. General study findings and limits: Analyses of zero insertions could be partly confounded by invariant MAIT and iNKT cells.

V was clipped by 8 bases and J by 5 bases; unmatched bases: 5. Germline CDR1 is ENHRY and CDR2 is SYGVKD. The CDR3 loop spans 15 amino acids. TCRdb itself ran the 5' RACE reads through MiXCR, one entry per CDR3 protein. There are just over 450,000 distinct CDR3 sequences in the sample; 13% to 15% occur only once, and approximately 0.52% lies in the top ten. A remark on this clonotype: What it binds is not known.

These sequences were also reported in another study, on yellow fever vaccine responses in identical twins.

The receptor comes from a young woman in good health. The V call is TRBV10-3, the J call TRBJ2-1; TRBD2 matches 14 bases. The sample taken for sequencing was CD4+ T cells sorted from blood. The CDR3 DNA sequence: TGTGCCATCTCGACTAGCGGGAGGGGGGACAATGAGCAGTTCTTC. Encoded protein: CAISTSGRGDNEQFF.